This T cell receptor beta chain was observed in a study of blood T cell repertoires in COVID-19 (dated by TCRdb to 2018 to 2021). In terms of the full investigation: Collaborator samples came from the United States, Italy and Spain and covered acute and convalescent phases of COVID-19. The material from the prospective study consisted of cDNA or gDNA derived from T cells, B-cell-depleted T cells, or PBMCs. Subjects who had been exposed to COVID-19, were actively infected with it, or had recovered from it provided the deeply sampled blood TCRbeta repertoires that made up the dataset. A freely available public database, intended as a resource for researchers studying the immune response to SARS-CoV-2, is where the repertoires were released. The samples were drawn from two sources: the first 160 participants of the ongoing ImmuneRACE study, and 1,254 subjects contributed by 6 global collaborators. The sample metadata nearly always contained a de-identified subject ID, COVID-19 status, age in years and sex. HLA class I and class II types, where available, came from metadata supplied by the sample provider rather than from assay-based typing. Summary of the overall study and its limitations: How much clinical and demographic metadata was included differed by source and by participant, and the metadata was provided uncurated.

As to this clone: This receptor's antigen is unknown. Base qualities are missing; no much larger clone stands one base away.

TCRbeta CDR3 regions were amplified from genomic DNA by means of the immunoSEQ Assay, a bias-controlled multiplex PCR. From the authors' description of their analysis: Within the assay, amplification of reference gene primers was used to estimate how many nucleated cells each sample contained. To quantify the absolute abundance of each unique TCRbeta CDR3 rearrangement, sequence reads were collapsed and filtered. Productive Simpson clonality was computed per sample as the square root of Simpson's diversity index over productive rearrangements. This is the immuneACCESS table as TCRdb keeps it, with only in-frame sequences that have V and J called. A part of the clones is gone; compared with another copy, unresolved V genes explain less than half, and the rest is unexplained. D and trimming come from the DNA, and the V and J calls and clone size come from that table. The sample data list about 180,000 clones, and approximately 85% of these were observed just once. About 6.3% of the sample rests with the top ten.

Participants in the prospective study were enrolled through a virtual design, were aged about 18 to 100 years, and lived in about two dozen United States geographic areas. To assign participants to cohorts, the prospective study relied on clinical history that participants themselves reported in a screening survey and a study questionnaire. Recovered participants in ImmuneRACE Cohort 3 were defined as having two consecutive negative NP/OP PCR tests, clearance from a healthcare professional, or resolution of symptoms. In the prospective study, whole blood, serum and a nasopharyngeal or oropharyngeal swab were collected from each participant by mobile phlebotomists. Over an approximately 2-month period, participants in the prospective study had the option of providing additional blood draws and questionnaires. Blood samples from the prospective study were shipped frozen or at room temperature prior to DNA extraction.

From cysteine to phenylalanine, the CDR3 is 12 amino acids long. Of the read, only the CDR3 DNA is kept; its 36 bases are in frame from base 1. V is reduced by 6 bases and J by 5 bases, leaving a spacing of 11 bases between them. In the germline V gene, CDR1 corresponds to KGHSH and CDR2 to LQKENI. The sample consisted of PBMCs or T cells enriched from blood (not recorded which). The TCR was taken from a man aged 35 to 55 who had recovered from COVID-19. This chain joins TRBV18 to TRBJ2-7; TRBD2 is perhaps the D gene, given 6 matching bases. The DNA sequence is TGTGCCAGCTCCCTTCCGGGGGACGAGCAGTACTTC. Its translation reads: CASSLPGDEQYF.